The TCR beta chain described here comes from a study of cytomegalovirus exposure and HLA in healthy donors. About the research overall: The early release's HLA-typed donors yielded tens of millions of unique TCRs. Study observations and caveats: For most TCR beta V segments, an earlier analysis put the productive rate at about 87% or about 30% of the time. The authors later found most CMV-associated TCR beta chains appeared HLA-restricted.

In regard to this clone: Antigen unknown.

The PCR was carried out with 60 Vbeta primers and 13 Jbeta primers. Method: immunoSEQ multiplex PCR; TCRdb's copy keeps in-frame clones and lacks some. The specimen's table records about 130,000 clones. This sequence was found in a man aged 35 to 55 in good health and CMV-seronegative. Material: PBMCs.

CDR3 sequence reads: CASSDDRGDGYTF. The CDR3 region has the DNA TGTGCCAGCAGTGACGACAGGGGAGATGGCTACACCTTC. The rearrangement joins TRBV2 to TRBJ1-2; 8 bases fit TRBD1. Germline V CDR1 and CDR2: SNHLY, FYNNEI. Trimming removed 3 bases from V and 6 bases from J; junction bases left unmatched: 3. This CDR3 contains 13 residues.